This TCR beta chain was captured in a study of blood T cell repertoires in COVID-19. At the level of the study: Acute and convalescent COVID-19 specimens originated in the United States, Italy and Spain. Nucleic acid was either cDNA or gDNA, and it came from T cells, B-cell-depleted T cells, or PBMCs.

This CDR3 has 14 amino acids. Germline values: CDR1 SGHTA, CDR2 FQGNSA. V was clipped by 4 bases and J by 7 bases, with 14 bases between them. Original methodology: Amplification with reference gene primers provided the estimates of nucleated cell counts. Clones were sequenced by immunoSEQ multiplex PCR, and TCRdb holds only the in-frame ones, with some missing. V, J and clone size reflect that table, while D and trimming were determined from the DNA. The table has about 130,000 clones, about 85% seen once; the top ten hold around 3%. Sequencing was carried out using peripheral blood. The chain carries TRBV7-2 and TRBJ1-5; possible D gene TRBD1, 6 bases. This sequence originates from a woman older than 75 with COVID-19, enrolled during active disease. DNA of the CDR3: TGTGCCAGCAGCTCACGGACAGCTGGCCAGCCCCAGCATTTT. Translation: CASSSRTAGQPQHF.